A selection of T cell receptor beta chains follows, all from one sample in a study of T cells in lung cancer brain metastases. Data came from immunoSEQ multiplex PCR; TCRdb stores just in-frame clones and leaves some out. The sample holds some 3,000 clones, around 87% seen once. The sample consisted of tumor tissue from the primary lung tumor. These receptors all stem from a man in his sixties with non-small cell lung cancer. CDR3s include the opening cysteine and the closing phenylalanine or tryptophan. A D gene is named only where the DNA matches it firmly. The size field is filled for only some rows; it gives once, few, many or a size class.

TRBD2	TRBV6-5	.	TRBJ2-3	TGTGCCAGCAGCTCTAGCGGGAGGAGTTATACGCAGTATTTT	CASSSSGRSYTQYF
.	TRBV5-6	.	TRBJ2-5	TGTGCCAGCAGCTTGGCCCGGCAGGGTAAGGAAACCCAGTACTTC	CASSLARQGKETQYF
.	TRBV5-1	.	TRBJ2-7	TGCGCCAGCAGCTTGACAGGGCCAAGCTCCTACGAGCAGTACTTC	CASSLTGPSSYEQYF
.	TRBV19	.	TRBJ2-1	TGTGCCAGTAGTCGAAGCAGCCCGGGGTATGAGCAGTTCTTC	CASSRSSPGYEQFF
.	TRBV27	.	TRBJ1-2	TGTGCCAGCAGTTTTTCTACGGATTCCTATGGCTACACCTTC	CASSFSTDSYGYTF
TRBD1	TRBV27	.	TRBJ1-5	TGTGCCAGCAGTCACCGGGACAGATATCAGCCCCAGCATTTT	CASSHRDRYQPQHF
.	TRBV5-5	once	TRBJ2-1	TGTGCCAGCAGCTTGGAAGGGGCCTACAATGAGCAGTTCTTC	CASSLEGAYNEQFF
TRBD1	TRBV5-4	.	TRBJ1-2	TGTGCCAGCAGCATAGGACAGGGGATCGGCTACACCTTC	CASSIGQGIGYTF
TRBD1	TRBV7-6	.	TRBJ1-2	TGTGCCAGCAGCCCCGCGACAGGGGATGGCTACACCTTC	CASSPATGDGYTF
.	TRBV27	once	TRBJ1-2	TGTGCCAGCACCACACAGGGATACTATGGCTACACCTTC	CASTTQGYYGYTF
.	TRBV4-1	.	TRBJ2-1	TGCGCCAGCAGCCAAGGGGGTAGCGGAGACTACAATGAGCAGTTCTTC	CASSQGGSGDYNEQFF
TRBD1	TRBV4-2	.	TRBJ1-1	TGTGCCAGCAGCCAAATAACCGGGACAGGGGGGCTTGAAGCTTTCTTT	CASSQITGTGGLEAFF
TRBD2	TRBV7-9	.	TRBJ2-1	TGTGCCAGCAGCATAAGCGGGACTAACAATGAGCAGTTCTTC	CASSISGTNNEQFF
TRBD1	TRBV6-4	.	TRBJ1-5	TGTGCCAGCAGTGGCCACAGGACAGGGTTGGGTCAGTCCCAGCATTTT	CASSGHRTGLGQSQHF
TRBD1	TRBV14	.	TRBJ1-4	TGTGCCAGCAGCCAAGAAATACCGGGACAGGCTAATGAAAAACTGTTTTTT	CASSQEIPGQANEKLFF
TRBD2	TRBV27	.	TRBJ2-1	TGTGCCAGCAAAAGACTAGCGGGGGGACCCTCCTACAATGAGCAGTTCTTC	CASKRLAGGPSYNEQFF
.	TRBV10-3	.	TRBJ1-5	TGTGCCATCAGCGGGACCAATCAGCCCCAGCATTTT	CAISGTNQPQHF
TRBD2	TRBV11-2	once	TRBJ2-1	TGTGCCAGCAGCTTAGGCCGGACTAGCGGGAGTTACGAGCAGTTCTTC	CASSLGRTSGSYEQFF
.	TRBV5-4	.	TRBJ2-3	TGTGCCAGCAGCTCAGCTGGGACACGCTCGGGGGGTACGCAGTATTTT	CASSSAGTRSGGTQYF
TRBD1	TRBV25-1	.	TRBJ1-1	TGTGCCAGCAGTGGAGGGACAGGGGGTTCCATGAACACTGAAGCTTTCTTT	CASSGGTGGSMNTEAFF
.	TRBV19	.	TRBJ1-1	TGTGCCAGTAGTATGGGGGCTCAGTTTAACACTGAAGCTTTCTTT	CASSMGAQFNTEAFF
TRBD2	TRBV5-4	once	TRBJ2-1	TGTGCCAGCGGGACTAGCGGGAGGAGCCATGAGCAGTTCTTC	CASGTSGRSHEQFF
TRBD2	TRBV9	.	TRBJ2-1	TGTGCCAGCAGCCCTAGCGGGGGGTGGAATGAGCAGTTCTTC	CASSPSGGWNEQFF
.	TRBV5-8	.	TRBJ2-7	TGTGCCAGCAGCTTGGGGGGCTCCTCCGAGCAGTACTTT	CASSLGGSSEQYF
.	TRBV5-4	.	TRBJ1-4	TGTGCCAGCAGCCCGGGCAGGGTTCCGAATAGTGAAAAACTGTTTTTT	CASSPGRVPNSEKLFF
TRBD1	TRBV5-1	.	TRBJ1-1	TGCGCCAGCAGCCTTCGACAGGGCTTGAACACTGAAGCTTTCTTT	CASSLRQGLNTEAFF
.	TRBV19	.	TRBJ1-5	TGTGCCAGTAGTATAGGGTCCGGGGATAGCAATCAGCCCCAGCATTTT	CASSIGSGDSNQPQHF
TRBD2	TRBV18	.	TRBJ2-1	TGTGCCAGCTCGAAGCGGGAGAGCTCCTACAATGAGCAGTTCTTC	CASSKRESSYNEQFF
TRBD1	TRBV2	once	TRBJ1-2	TGTGCCAGCGCTGTTGCCCGGGACAGGGGGTATGGCTACACCTTC	CASAVARDRGYGYTF
.	TRBV5-4	.	TRBJ2-2	TGTGCCAGCAGCTTGCCGCAGGCCGGGGAGCTGTTTTTT	CASSLPQAGELFF
.	TRBV19	.	TRBJ2-1	TGTGCCAGTAAAGGGACGGCGTGGGACAACAATGAGCAGTTCTTC	CASKGTAWDNNEQFF
.	TRBV6-6	.	TRBJ1-2	TGTGCCAGCAGCCCGTCGAAGGATTTGGGGTATGGCTACACCTTC	CASSPSKDLGYGYTF
.	TRBV7-9	.	TRBJ1-1	TGTGCCAGCAGCCCCTCACTGAACACTGAAGCTTTCTTT	CASSPSLNTEAFF
.	TRBV5-1	few	TRBJ2-7	TGCGCCAGCAAATCATCTTCTGGGAAGTACGAGCAGTACTTC	CASKSSSGKYEQYF
.	TRBV19	.	TRBJ2-7	TGTGCCAGTAGTATAGCAGGGGAAGTCCACGAGCAGTACTTC	CASSIAGEVHEQYF
.	TRBV7-9	few	TRBJ2-7	TGTGCCAGCAGCTTAGGGTACTCCTACGAGCAGTACTTC	CASSLGYSYEQYF
.	TRBV9	.	TRBJ2-3	TGTGCCAGCAGCGCCTACCTTTCCACAGATACGCAGTATTTT	CASSAYLSTDTQYF
.	TRBV6-1	.	TRBJ2-7	TGTGCCAGCATGAGGGAAACGAGAACCTACGAGCAGTACTTC	CASMRETRTYEQYF
.	TRBV21-1	.	TRBJ2-7	TGTGCCAGCAGCCTTCCGGACGACTACGAGCAGTACTTC	CASSLPDDYEQYF
.	TRBV4-1	once	TRBJ2-3	TGCGCCAGCAGCCAAGATCGTTCCCCAGGCACCACAGATATGCAGTATTTT	CASSQDRSPGTTDMQYF
.	TRBV7-9	.	TRBJ2-5	TGTGCCAGCAGCCCCCGCGACGGGAGCCAAGAGACCCAGTACTTC	CASSPRDGSQETQYF
TRBD1	TRBV7-9	.	TRBJ1-1	TGTGCCAGCAGCCCGACAGGGACCGACACTGAAGCTTTCTTT	CASSPTGTDTEAFF
TRBD2	TRBV2	once	TRBJ2-1	TGTGCCAGCAGCCCGGGACTAAGCAATGAGCAGTTCTTC	CASSPGLSNEQFF
TRBD1	TRBV5-4	.	TRBJ1-4	TGTGCCAGCAGCACCTGGGACAGACGCGAAAAACTGTTTTTT	CASSTWDRREKLFF
TRBD2	TRBV7-9	.	TRBJ2-1	TGTGCCAGCTCCCAAGGGGGCCTAGCGGGGGCCCAGAATGAGCAGTTCTTC	CASSQGGLAGAQNEQFF
.	TRBV4-1	once	TRBJ2-5	TGCGCCAGCAGCCCTGAGAGTGACGGCCAAGAGACCCAGTACTTC	CASSPESDGQETQYF
.	TRBV29-1	once	TRBJ2-1	TGCAGCGTTGAGGGTAAGGGATACAATGAGCAGTTCTTC	CSVEGKGYNEQFF
.	TRBV5-4	.	TRBJ1-2	TGTGCCAGCAGCTTACCGGGGGCCAGAGACTATGGCTACACCTTC	CASSLPGARDYGYTF